Detailed here is one T cell receptor (beta chain). Its antigen is not yet known. No base quality values were provided; no much bigger clone lies one nucleotide off. TCRbeta CDR3 regions were amplified from genomic DNA by means of the immunoSEQ Assay, a bias-controlled multiplex PCR. As for the authors' bioinformatics: The number of nucleated cells in each sample was estimated from the amplification of reference gene primers within the assay. To quantify the absolute abundance of each unique TCRbeta CDR3 rearrangement, sequence reads were collapsed and filtered. Productive Simpson clonality was computed per sample as the square root of Simpson's diversity index over productive rearrangements. The table comes from immuneACCESS by way of TCRdb, which keeps in-frame sequences with V and J called. Part of the clones is missing from these tables; in studies checked, under half for an unresolved V gene and the rest for unknown reasons. Clone size and the V and J calls come from that table; the DNA yielded D and trimming. Recorded for this sample are around 46,000 clones; 75% to 90% of them occurred a single time. The ten largest clones add up to 2.1% of the sample.

In Seattle, one collaborating source enrolled patients while the infection was active and tracked those patients longitudinally over the course of disease. Collaborating institutions collected whole blood in K2EDTA tubes following their own protocols. For TCRbeta analysis, collaborators shipped samples as frozen whole blood, isolated PBMCs, or DNA extracted from either of those sample types. This record comes from a study of blood T cell repertoires in COVID-19 (dated by TCRdb to 2020 to 2022). Concerning the study at large: The collaborator samples originated in the United States, Italy and Spain and spanned the acute and convalescent phases of COVID-19. The repertoires were made available in a free public database intended to serve as a resource for research on the immune response to SARS-CoV-2. The samples were drawn from two sources: the first 160 participants of the ongoing ImmuneRACE study, and 950 to 1,500 subjects contributed by 6 global collaborators. The prospective study material was composed of cDNA or gDNA derived from T cells, B-cell-depleted T cells, or PBMCs. Subjects who had been exposed to COVID-19, were actively infected with it, or had recovered from it provided the deeply sampled blood TCRbeta repertoires that made up the dataset. A de-identified subject ID, COVID-19 status, age in years and sex were almost always included in the sample metadata. HLA class I and class II types, where available, came from metadata supplied by the sample provider rather than from assay-based typing.

Here V drops 5 bases and J drops 1 base, and the junction holds 8 bases not matched to any gene. Per the germline V gene (reference sequence), LNHNV is the CDR1 and YYDKDF is the CDR2. Counted from cysteine to phenylalanine, this CDR3 has 16 amino acids. The DNA shown is the 48-base CDR3, in frame from base 1. Findings and caveats that apply to the study as a whole: The quantity of clinical and demographic metadata differed by source and by participant and was supplied without curation.

The sequenced sample consisted of peripheral blood. The chain uses TRBV15 and TRBJ2-7, with TRBD1 identical over 10 junction bases. This clonotype was sampled from a woman older than 75 with COVID-19, enrolled during active disease. The nucleotides are TGTGCCACCAGCCTAAACCGGGGACAGGGGTCCTACGAGCAGTACTTC. It encodes CATSLNRGQGSYEQYF.